This T cell receptor (beta chain) derives from a study of blood T cell repertoires in COVID-19. Across the study: Italy, Spain and the United States were the sources of the convalescent and acute COVID-19 samples. PBMCs, B-cell-depleted T cells, or T cells were the source of the cDNA or gDNA that made up the material.

In the authors' methods: Amplification of reference gene primers provided the estimated nucleated cell counts. Only in-frame clones appear in the TCRdb table, and some are missing; sequencing was by immunoSEQ multiplex PCR. Clone size and the V and J calls come from that table; the DNA yielded D and trimming. The table records some 260,000 clones, approximately 79% of them present only once. Germline lookup yields CDR1 ENHRY and CDR2 SYGVKD. The CDR3 totals 14 residues. V lost 6 bases to trimming and J lost 10 bases, with 16 bases between them. Input material: peripheral blood. The gene calls are TRBV10-3 and TRBJ1-6; D perhaps matches TRBD1 (5 bases). The clonotype originates from a woman in her thirties or forties with active or convalescent COVID-19. CDR3 protein: CAISRTQGNSPLHF. CDR3 DNA: TGTGCCATCAGCCGCACCCAGGGAAACTCACCCCTCCACTTT.